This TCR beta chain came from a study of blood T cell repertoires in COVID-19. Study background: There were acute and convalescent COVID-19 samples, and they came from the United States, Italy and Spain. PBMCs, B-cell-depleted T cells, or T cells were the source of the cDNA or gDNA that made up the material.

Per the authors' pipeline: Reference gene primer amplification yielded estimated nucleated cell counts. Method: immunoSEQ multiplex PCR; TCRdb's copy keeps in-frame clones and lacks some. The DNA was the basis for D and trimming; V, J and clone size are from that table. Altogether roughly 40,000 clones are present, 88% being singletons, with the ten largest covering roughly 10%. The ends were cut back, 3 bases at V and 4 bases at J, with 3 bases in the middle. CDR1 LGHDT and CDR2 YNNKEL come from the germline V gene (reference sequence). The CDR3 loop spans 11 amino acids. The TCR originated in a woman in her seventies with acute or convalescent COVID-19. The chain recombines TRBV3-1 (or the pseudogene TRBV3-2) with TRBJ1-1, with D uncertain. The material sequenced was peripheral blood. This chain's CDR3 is CASSQATEAFF. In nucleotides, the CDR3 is TGTGCCAGCAGCCAGGCCACTGAAGCTTTCTTT.